The clone carrying this T cell receptor beta chain was observed a handful of times. The record originates from a study of cytomegalovirus exposure and HLA in healthy donors. Primers: 60 Vbeta forward and 13 Jbeta reverse. The data were produced by immunoSEQ multiplex PCR, yet TCRdb's version contains in-frame clones alone and is incomplete. The table records 150,000 to 250,000 clones, 70% to 85% of them present only once. Per germline, CDR1 LGHNA and CDR2 YNFKEQ. V lost 4 bases and J 6 bases, leaving 12 bases between the germline ends. The CDR3 loop spans 13 amino acids. The genes are TRBV4-2 and TRBJ1-2; D possibly corresponds to TRBD1 (5 bases). Material: PBMCs. The TCR originated in a boy between 2 and 10 years old in good health and CMV-seronegative. The CDR3 sequence is CASSPRGGDGYTF. The CDR3 DNA reads TGTGCCAGCAGCCCCCGGGGAGGGGATGGCTACACCTTC.